The entry below describes one T cell receptor (beta chain). The sample belongs to a study of blood T cell repertoires in COVID-19. Study-level information: The origin of the acute and convalescent COVID-19 samples was the United States, Italy and Spain. In each case, the material was cDNA or gDNA derived from T cells, B-cell-depleted T cells, or PBMCs.

Using immunoSEQ multiplex PCR, the repertoire was profiled, and TCRdb retains in-frame clones only, with some absent. The sample has roughly 49,000 clones, around 84% seen once; the top ten hold 1.6%. V lost 3 bases, J lost 5 bases, and 9 bases stayed unmatched. The CDR3 runs 15 residues. The germline V gene encodes CDR1 ENHRY and CDR2 SYGVKD. The clonotype was recovered from a man in his forties or fifties with acute or convalescent COVID-19. The material sequenced was peripheral blood. The chain employs TRBV10-3 and TRBJ1-2; TRBD1 agrees at 7 bases. CDR3 sequence (DNA): TGTGCCATCAGTGAACCGACAGGGACAGCTTATGGCTACACCTTC. Encoded protein: CAISEPTGTAYGYTF.